This is a list of T cell receptor beta chains from one sample in a study of TIL therapy for anti-PD-1-resistant metastatic lung cancer. Measured with immunoSEQ multiplex PCR; TCRdb has only the in-frame clones, and not every one. Of 55,000 or so clones listed, roughly 77% are singletons. The sequencing here drew on blood, taken at baseline. These receptors originate from a person aged 25-85 years with non-small cell lung cancer. CDR3s include the opening cysteine and the closing phenylalanine or tryptophan. Each record gives: J gene, CDR3 length, V gene, D gene, clone size, CDR3 protein, CDR3 DNA. A D gene is named only where the DNA matches it firmly. Some rows mark clone size as missing; the rest say once, few, many or name a class of expanded clone.

J: TRBJ2-2; length: 15; V: TRBV24-1; D: -; size: few; CDR3: CATSEAPMNTGELFF; DNA: TGTGCCACCAGTGAGGCCCCTATGAACACCGGGGAGCTGTTTTTT
J: TRBJ1-2; length: 13; V: TRBV6-5; D: -; size: once; CDR3: CASRATASMGYTF; DNA: TGTGCCAGCAGGGCGACAGCCTCCATGGGCTACACCTTC
J: TRBJ1-4; length: 14; V: TRBV4-2; D: TRBD1; size: -; CDR3: CASLAGTGDEKLFF; DNA: TGTGCCAGCCTAGCCGGGACAGGGGATGAAAAACTGTTTTTT
J: TRBJ2-5; length: 16; V: TRBV30; D: -; size: few; CDR3: CAWSDFWSETQETQYF; DNA: TGTGCCTGGAGTGATTTTTGGTCCGAGACCCAAGAGACCCAGTACTTC
J: TRBJ2-3; length: 14; V: TRBV7-2; D: TRBD1; size: -; CDR3: CASSLVRDRGIAYF; DNA: TGTGCCAGCAGCTTAGTAAGGGACAGGGGAATTGCGTATTTT
J: TRBJ2-5; length: 15; V: TRBV3-1/TRBV3-2; D: TRBD1; size: -; CDR3: CASSPLTGVGETQYF; DNA: TGTGCCAGCAGCCCTCTCACAGGGGTAGGAGAGACCCAGTACTTC
J: TRBJ2-1; length: 17; V: TRBV28; D: TRBD2; size: -; CDR3: CASSPSPAGEKRDEQFF; DNA: TGTGCCAGCAGTCCCTCGCCAGCGGGGGAGAAGAGGGATGAGCAGTTCTTC
J: TRBJ2-2; length: 13; V: TRBV5-1; D: -; size: -; CDR3: CASGQINTGELFF; DNA: TGCGCCAGCGGACAGATCAACACCGGGGAGCTGTTTTTT
J: TRBJ1-3; length: 19; V: TRBV13; D: -; size: -; CDR3: CASSSSYDDTGNSGNTIYF; DNA: TGTGCCAGCAGCAGTAGTTACGATGATACAGGTAACTCTGGAAACACCATATATTTT
J: TRBJ1-5; length: 20; V: TRBV28; D: -; size: -; CDR3: CASSFDGSRGVPYSNQPQHF; DNA: TGTGCCAGCAGTTTTGACGGGAGCCGGGGAGTACCCTATAGCAATCAGCCCCAGCATTTT
J: TRBJ1-5; length: 11; V: TRBV7-4; D: -; size: -; CDR3: CASPFRQPQHF; DNA: TGTGCCAGCCCCTTTAGGCAGCCCCAGCATTTT
J: TRBJ1-2; length: 15; V: TRBV2; D: -; size: -; CDR3: CASPRGGALGYGYTF; DNA: TGTGCCAGCCCACGAGGCGGGGCGTTGGGCTATGGCTACACCTTC
J: TRBJ1-5; length: 15; V: TRBV6-6; D: -; size: -; CDR3: CASTGQRSGNQPQHF; DNA: TGTGCCAGCACCGGACAGAGATCGGGCAATCAGCCCCAGCATTTT
J: TRBJ2-2; length: 16; V: TRBV4-3; D: -; size: -; CDR3: CASSQEAVVNTGELFF; DNA: TGCGCCAGCAGCCAAGAGGCCGTGGTGAACACCGGGGAGCTGTTTTTT
J: TRBJ2-2; length: 14; V: TRBV27; D: TRBD1; size: once; CDR3: CASREDRSAGELFF; DNA: TGTGCCAGCAGAGAGGACAGGAGCGCCGGGGAGCTGTTTTTT
J: TRBJ2-2; length: 16; V: TRBV7-3; D: TRBD1; size: -; CDR3: CASSSAPGQGTGELFF; DNA: TGTGCCAGCAGCTCAGCTCCGGGACAGGGGACCGGGGAGCTGTTTTTT
J: TRBJ1-3; length: 14; V: TRBV28; D: -; size: -; CDR3: CASTRGSSGNTIYF; DNA: TGTGCCAGTACTAGGGGGTCCTCTGGAAACACCATATATTTT
J: TRBJ1-5; length: 10; V: TRBV24-1; D: -; size: once; CDR3: CATSLPLKHF; DNA: TGTGCCACCAGTCTCCCCCTTAAGCATTTT
J: TRBJ2-3; length: 15; V: TRBV28; D: TRBD2; size: -; CDR3: CASIPSGRAADTQYF; DNA: TGTGCCAGCATTCCTAGCGGGAGGGCCGCAGATACGCAGTATTTT
J: TRBJ2-7; length: 18; V: TRBV5-6; D: TRBD2; size: -; CDR3: CASSLSREGLRGTYEQYF; DNA: TGTGCCAGCAGCTTAAGCAGGGAGGGGTTGAGGGGAACTTACGAGCAGTACTTC
J: TRBJ2-1; length: 15; V: TRBV15; D: -; size: -; CDR3: CATSRDYGSRNEQFF; DNA: TGTGCCACCAGCAGAGATTACGGCTCGAGGAATGAGCAGTTCTTC
J: TRBJ1-3; length: 13; V: TRBV7-9; D: TRBD1; size: -; CDR3: CATTQGAGNTIYF; DNA: TGTGCCACCACACAGGGGGCTGGAAACACCATATATTTT
J: TRBJ2-5; length: 15; V: TRBV11-2; D: -; size: -; CDR3: CASSLGGSRTETQYF; DNA: TGTGCCAGCAGCTTAGGGGGCTCTAGGACAGAGACCCAGTACTTC
J: TRBJ2-2; length: 16; V: TRBV7-3; D: -; size: few; CDR3: CASSLIGREGIGELFF; DNA: TGTGCCAGCAGCTTAATTGGCAGGGAAGGAATCGGGGAGCTGTTTTTT
J: TRBJ2-3; length: 16; V: TRBV5-1; D: TRBD2; size: -; CDR3: CASSIEAGPGTDTQYF; DNA: TGCGCCAGCAGCATAGAAGCGGGACCCGGCACAGATACGCAGTATTTT
J: TRBJ1-2; length: 15; V: TRBV5-4; D: -; size: -; CDR3: CASSFGKGIFYGYTF; DNA: TGTGCCAGCAGCTTTGGTAAGGGGATCTTCTATGGCTACACCTTC
J: TRBJ2-7; length: 16; V: TRBV11-2; D: -; size: -; CDR3: CASSTRLGVFNYEQYF; DNA: TGTGCCAGCAGCACCCGGCTGGGGGTTTTTAACTACGAGCAGTACTTC
J: TRBJ1-2; length: 13; V: TRBV12-3/TRBV12-4; D: -; size: -; CDR3: CASSSDSGWGYTF; DNA: TGTGCCAGCAGTAGCGATTCGGGCTGGGGCTACACCTTC
J: TRBJ1-3; length: 11; V: TRBV11-2; D: -; size: -; CDR3: CAILSGNTIYF; DNA: TGTGCCATCTTGTCTGGAAACACCATATATTTT
J: TRBJ2-3; length: 17; V: TRBV24-1; D: -; size: once; CDR3: CATSDLGSSLQGDTQYF; DNA: TGTGCCACCAGTGATTTAGGATCCAGCCTTCAAGGGGATACGCAGTATTTT
J: TRBJ2-7; length: 14; V: TRBV18; D: TRBD1; size: -; CDR3: CASSPTGSSYEQYF; DNA: TGTGCCAGCTCACCGACAGGGAGCTCATACGAGCAGTACTTC
J: TRBJ1-2; length: 14; V: TRBV5-1; D: -; size: few; CDR3: CASRVAGENYGYTF; DNA: TGCGCCAGCAGAGTGGCGGGGGAGAACTATGGCTACACCTTC
J: TRBJ2-5; length: 15; V: TRBV3-1/TRBV3-2; D: TRBD1; size: -; CDR3: CASRRGQGVMATQYF; DNA: TGTGCCAGCAGACGGGGACAGGGGGTGATGGCGACCCAGTACTTC
J: TRBJ2-3; length: 16; V: TRBV28; D: TRBD1; size: -; CDR3: CASSLQGGRGTDTQYF; DNA: TGTGCCAGCAGTCTACAGGGGGGCCGAGGCACAGATACGCAGTATTTT
J: TRBJ1-2; length: 14; V: TRBV5-1; D: -; size: -; CDR3: CASSSQGGLYGYTF; DNA: TGCGCCAGCAGCTCCCAGGGCGGCCTCTATGGCTACACCTTC
J: TRBJ1-1; length: 15; V: TRBV6-2/TRBV6-3; D: -; size: -; CDR3: CASSYMRTVNTEAFF; DNA: TGTGCCAGCAGTTACATGAGGACAGTGAACACTGAAGCTTTCTTT
J: TRBJ2-2; length: 16; V: TRBV5-4; D: TRBD1; size: -; CDR3: CASSHGQGALVGELFF; DNA: TGTGCCAGCAGCCACGGACAGGGGGCGCTAGTCGGGGAGCTGTTTTTT
J: TRBJ2-7; length: 15; V: TRBV3-1/TRBV3-2; D: -; size: -; CDR3: CASSQYPSLSYEQYF; DNA: TGTGCCAGCAGCCAATACCCTAGCTTATCCTACGAGCAGTACTTC
J: TRBJ2-2; length: 15; V: TRBV19; D: TRBD2; size: few; CDR3: CASSGTSGFSGELFF; DNA: TGTGCCAGTAGTGGGACTAGCGGGTTCTCCGGGGAGCTGTTTTTT
J: TRBJ2-1; length: 16; V: TRBV7-2; D: -; size: -; CDR3: CASTLVEGASYNEQFF; DNA: TGTGCCAGCACCCTCGTCGAGGGCGCAAGTTACAATGAGCAGTTCTTC
J: TRBJ2-7; length: 15; V: TRBV30; D: -; size: -; CDR3: CAWSVGGKGSYEQYF; DNA: TGTGCCTGGAGTGTGGGGGGTAAAGGGTCCTACGAGCAGTACTTC
J: TRBJ2-6; length: 15; V: TRBV6-4; D: -; size: -; CDR3: CASSDDSTGANVLTF; DNA: TGTGCCAGCAGTGACGACAGTACTGGGGCCAACGTCCTGACTTTC
J: TRBJ1-2; length: 14; V: TRBV18; D: TRBD1; size: -; CDR3: CASSRPGQRYGYTF; DNA: TGTGCCAGCTCGCGTCCGGGACAGCGCTATGGCTACACCTTC
J: TRBJ1-2; length: 13; V: TRBV7-2; D: -; size: -; CDR3: CASSLLDSYGYTF; DNA: TGTGCCAGCAGCCTACTGGACAGCTATGGCTACACCTTC
J: TRBJ2-3; length: 13; V: TRBV15; D: -; size: few; CDR3: CATSMGSTDTQYF; DNA: TGTGCCACCAGCATGGGGAGCACAGATACGCAGTATTTT
J: TRBJ2-1; length: 16; V: TRBV21-1; D: -; size: once; CDR3: CASSKEGGRAYNEQFF; DNA: TGTGCCAGCAGCAAAGAGGGCGGGAGGGCCTACAATGAGCAGTTCTTC
J: TRBJ2-7; length: 16; V: TRBV6-2/TRBV6-3; D: TRBD2; size: -; CDR3: CASSYSRTSGDYEQYF; DNA: TGTGCCAGCAGTTACTCTCGGACTAGCGGGGACTACGAGCAGTACTTC
J: TRBJ2-7; length: 15; V: TRBV27; D: TRBD1; size: -; CDR3: CASSWGQGVPHEQYF; DNA: TGTGCCAGCAGTTGGGGACAGGGGGTTCCCCACGAGCAGTACTTC